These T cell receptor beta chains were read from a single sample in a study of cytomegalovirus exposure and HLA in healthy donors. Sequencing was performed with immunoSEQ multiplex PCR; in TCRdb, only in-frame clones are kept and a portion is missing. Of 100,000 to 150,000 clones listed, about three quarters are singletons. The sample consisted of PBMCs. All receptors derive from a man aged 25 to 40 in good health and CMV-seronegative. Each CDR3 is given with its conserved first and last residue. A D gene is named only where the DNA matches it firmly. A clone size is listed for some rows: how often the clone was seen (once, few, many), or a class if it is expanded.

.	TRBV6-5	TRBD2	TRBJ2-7	TGTGCCAGCAGCCCTGGGACTAGTCGGTACGAGCAGTACTTC	CASSPGTSRYEQYF
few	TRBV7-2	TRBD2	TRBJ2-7	TGTGCCAGCAGCTTAGGGACTAGCGGGCCCTTCTATTACTTC	CASSLGTSGPFYYF
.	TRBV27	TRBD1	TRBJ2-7	TGTGCCAGCAGCCCCCGCATGACGACAGGGGCCCTCCACGAGCAGTACTTC	CASSPRMTTGALHEQYF
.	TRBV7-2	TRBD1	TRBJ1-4	TGTGCCAGCAGCTTAGACAGGGGGAGTGAAAAACTGTTTTTT	CASSLDRGSEKLFF
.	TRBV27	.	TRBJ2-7	TGTGCCAGCAGCAATGGGCAATCCAATCCCGGGGACGAGCAGTACTTC	CASSNGQSNPGDEQYF
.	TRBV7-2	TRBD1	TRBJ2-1	TGTGCCAGCAGCTGGACAGGGGGCGAGCAGTTCTTC	CASSWTGGEQFF
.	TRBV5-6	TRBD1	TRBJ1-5	TGTGCCAGCAGCCCGGACAGGACTAATCAGCCCCAGCATTTT	CASSPDRTNQPQHF
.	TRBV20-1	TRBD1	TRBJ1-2	TGCACCCTACAGGGGAACTATGGCTACACCTTC	CTLQGNYGYTF
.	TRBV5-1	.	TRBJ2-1	TGCGCCAGCAGCTTGGCGGGGGGCGCGACCTACAATGAGCAGTTCTTC	CASSLAGGATYNEQFF
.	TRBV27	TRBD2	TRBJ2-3	TGTGCCAGCAGCCCCGGAACTAGCGGAAGCACAGATACGCAGTATTTT	CASSPGTSGSTDTQYF
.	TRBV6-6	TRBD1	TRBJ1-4	TGTGCCAGCAGAACCGGGACAGGGAACGAAAAACTGTTTTTT	CASRTGTGNEKLFF
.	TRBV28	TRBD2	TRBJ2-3	TGTGCCAGCAGTTTAACTGGGACTAGCGGGAGCCCAGATACGCAGTATTTT	CASSLTGTSGSPDTQYF
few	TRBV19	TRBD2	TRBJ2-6	TGTGCCAGTATCCCGACTAGCGGCCTCTCTGGGGCCAACGTCCTGACTTTC	CASIPTSGLSGANVLTF
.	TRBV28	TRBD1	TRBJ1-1	TGTGCCAGCAGTTTCTTCGGGACAGGGGGAAGGGGTGAGGCTTTCTTT	CASSFFGTGGRGEAFF
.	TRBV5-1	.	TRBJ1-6	TGCGCCAGCAGCTCAGGACTGACGAGCTCCTATAATTCACCCCTCCACTTT	CASSSGLTSSYNSPLHF
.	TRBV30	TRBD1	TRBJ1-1	TGTGCCTGGAGAATCACAGGGGGCACTGAAGCTTTCTTT	CAWRITGGTEAFF
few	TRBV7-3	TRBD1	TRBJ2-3	TGTGCCAGCAGCTCGGGACGGACAGGGTCCACAGATACGCAGTATTTT	CASSSGRTGSTDTQYF
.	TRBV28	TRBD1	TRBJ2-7	TGTGCCAGCAGTTTATACGGGACAGGGGACTACGAGCAGTACTTC	CASSLYGTGDYEQYF
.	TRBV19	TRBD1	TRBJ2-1	TGTGCCAGTAGTCTCGGGGGACAGGGGGTCCATGAGCAGTTCTTC	CASSLGGQGVHEQFF
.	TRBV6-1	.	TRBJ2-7	TGTGCCAGCAGAGCCGGTCCCGAGGGCCCCTACGAGCAGTACTTC	CASRAGPEGPYEQYF
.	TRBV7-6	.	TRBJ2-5	TGTGCCAGCAGCTTCGAGTTCCAAGAGACCCAGTACTTC	CASSFEFQETQYF
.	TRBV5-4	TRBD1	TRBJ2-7	TGTGCCAGCAGCGGGACGACAGGGCTCAGCTCCTACGAGCAGTACTTC	CASSGTTGLSSYEQYF
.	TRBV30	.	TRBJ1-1	TGTGCCTGGAGTAGGGACATGAACACTGAAGCTTTCTTT	CAWSRDMNTEAFF
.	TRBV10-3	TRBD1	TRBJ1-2	TGTGCCATCAGTGCCGGGACAGGGGGCTATGGCTACACCTTC	CAISAGTGGYGYTF
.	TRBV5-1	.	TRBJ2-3	TGCGCCAGCAGCCCCCAGGGAACCCCAGGAGATACGCAGTATTTT	CASSPQGTPGDTQYF
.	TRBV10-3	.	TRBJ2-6	TGTGCCATCAGACAACCGGAGGCAGTGAGCTCTGGGGCCAACGTCCTGACTTTC	CAIRQPEAVSSGANVLTF
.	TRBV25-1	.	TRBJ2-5	TGTGCCAGCAGTGGGCACGCGGGACGGGAGACCCAGTACTTC	CASSGHAGRETQYF
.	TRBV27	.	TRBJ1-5	TGTGCCAGCAGTTTATTCTGGACAGACTTAAGCAATCAGCCCCAGCATTTT	CASSLFWTDLSNQPQHF
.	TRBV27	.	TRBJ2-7	TGTGCCAGCGGTAACGGTGCCTACGAGCAGTACTTC	CASGNGAYEQYF
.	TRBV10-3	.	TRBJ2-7	TGTGCCATCAGTATTACCTACGAGCAGTACTTC	CAISITYEQYF
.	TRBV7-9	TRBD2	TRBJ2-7	TGTGCCAGCAGCCCTCGGGGGAGGGACGAGCAGTACTTC	CASSPRGRDEQYF
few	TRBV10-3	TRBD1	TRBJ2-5	TGTGCCATCAACCCGTCGGGACAGGTACAAGAGACCCAGTACTTC	CAINPSGQVQETQYF
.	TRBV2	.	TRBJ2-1	TGTGCCAGCACGGACAGAGGCAATGAGCAGTTCTTC	CASTDRGNEQFF
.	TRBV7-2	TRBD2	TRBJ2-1	TGTGCCAGCAGCCCCCGGACTAGCGGGTCCTTCTCCTACAATGAGCAGTTCTTC	CASSPRTSGSFSYNEQFF
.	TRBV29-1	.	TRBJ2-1	TGCAGCGCGGGGGACGGGTTCTTC	CSAGDGFF
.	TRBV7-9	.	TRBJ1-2	TGTGCCAGCAGCCGTAAACAGAACTATGGCTACACCTTC	CASSRKQNYGYTF